This passage covers 27 T cell receptor beta chains from one sample sequenced in a study of blood T cell repertoires in COVID-19. Profiling relied on immunoSEQ multiplex PCR, and the TCRdb table lists in-frame clones only, not all of them. The repertoire consists of more than 200,000 clones, with about 85% occurring once and the leading ten covering around 0.72%. Sequenced material: peripheral blood. The receptors come from a man aged 35 to 55 with acute or convalescent COVID-19.

The gene calls are TRBV10-3 and TRBJ2-6, with D uncertain. Trimming took 3 bases from V and 9 from J, leaving 6 bases between them. Germline loops: CDR1 ENHRY, CDR2 SYGVKD. This CDR3 spans 12 amino acids. The CDR3 DNA reads as TGTGCCATCAGTGAATCCCTCAACGTCCTGACTTTC. It translates to CAISESLNVLTF.

This clone was seen a single time. This chain uses TRBV4-2 with TRBJ2-7; 8 bases line up with TRBD2. V lost 0 bases to trimming and J lost 6 bases; unmatched junction nucleotides: 13. This CDR3 contains 17 residues. CDR1 and CDR2 (germline): LGHNA, YNFKEQ. The DNA for the CDR3 is TGTGCCAGCAGCCAAGATTATCTCCGGGAGGGGGGAGCCGAGCAGTACTTC. This translates into CASSQDYLREGGAEQYF.

The chain links TRBV27 to TRBJ1-2, with TRBD1 matching over 9 bases. V lost 6 bases to trimming and J lost 4 bases; unmatched junction nucleotides: 3. This CDR3 spans 13 amino acids. The germline V gene encodes CDR1 MNHEY and CDR2 SMNVEV (reference sequence). The CDR3 region has the DNA TGTGCCAGCAGCGACAGGGGGATCTATGGCTACACCTTC. Protein: CASSDRGIYGYTF.

The chain employs TRBV19 and TRBJ2-5, with 7 bases identical to TRBD2. The CDR3 extends over 15 amino acids. V was clipped by 1 base and J by 7 bases; unmatched bases: 9. In germline, CDR1 is LNHDA, CDR2 SQIVND (reference sequence). CDR3 in amino acids: CASSIGGGALGTQYF. In nucleotides, the CDR3 is TGTGCCAGTAGTATAGGGGGGGGTGCCCTAGGGACCCAGTACTTC.

This clone was detected a few times. The rearrangement joins TRBV24-1 to TRBJ2-3; TRBD1 is a possible D gene (5 bases). CDR1 is KGHDR, CDR2 SFDVKD, per germline. There are 16 residues in the CDR3. Trimming cost V 5 bases and J 3 bases, with 17 bases left between them. CDR3 sequence reads: CATSASHGHRTDTQYF. The DNA for the CDR3 is TGTGCCACCAGTGCATCTCACGGACACAGAACAGATACGCAGTATTTT.

The genes are TRBV9 and TRBJ2-7; the D gene is possibly TRBD2 (6 bases). CDR3 length: 16 amino acids. Germline V lookup: CDR1 SGDLS, CDR2 YYNGEE. V was trimmed by 0 bases and J by 4 bases, leaving 17 bases between them. For the CDR3, the DNA is TGTGCCAGCAGCGTAGACTACGGGGGTTCGAGGTACGAGCAGTACTTC. Amino acids: CASSVDYGGSRYEQYF.

This clone was recorded once. The rearrangement uses TRBV6-5 and TRBJ2-3; D not resolved. Germline values: CDR1 MNHEY, CDR2 SVGAGI. V lost 7 bases, J lost 2 bases, and 7 bases lay in between. The CDR3 is 12 amino acids. DNA for the CDR3: TGTGCCAGCAATTCGTACACAGATACGCAGTATTTT. Translation gives CASNSYTDTQYF.

The chain couples TRBV7-6 to TRBJ2-3; weak D call: TRBD1 (6 bases). This CDR3 region has 18 residues. Trimming left V 0 bases short and J 5 bases short, with 21 bases between. Germline lookup yields CDR1 SGHVS and CDR2 FNYEAQ. CDR3 loop: CASSLALLGLQTGDTQYF. CDR3 nucleotide sequence: TGTGCCAGCAGCTTAGCTCTATTAGGGTTACAGACAGGAGATACGCAGTATTTT. The full variable domain, completed using reference TRBV7-6 and TRBJ2-3, is GAGVSQSPRYKVTKRGQDVALRCDPISGHVSLYWYRQALGQGPEFLTYFNYEAQQDKSGLPNDRFSAERPEGSISTLTIQRTEQRDSAMYRCASSLALLGLQTGDTQYFGPGTRLTVL.

The V gene is TRBV19, the J gene TRBJ2-2; D is uncertain. V lost 6 bases, J lost 5 bases, and 4 bases lay in between. CDR1 and CDR2 (germline): LNHDA, SQIVND (reference sequence). This CDR3 comprises 11 residues. The CDR3 DNA follows: TGTGCCAGTAGCAGAACCGGGGAGCTGTTTTTT. This codes for CASSRTGELFF.

CDR3 nucleotide sequence: TGTGCCACCTACGGGGAGAACACCGGGGAGCTGTTTTTT. Its protein product is CATYGENTGELFF. The chain uses TRBV24-1 and TRBJ2-2; tentative D call: TRBD2 (5 bases). Looked up from germline, CDR1 is KGHDR and CDR2 is SFDVKD. Trimming took off 9 bases at V and 1 base at J, with 8 bases between the two ends. The CDR3 is made up of 13 amino acids.

The J gene is TRBJ1-4, the V gene TRBV18; D remains unclear. CDR3 size: 13 residues. V lost 6 bases and J lost 1, with 6 bases in between. Looked up from germline, CDR1 is KGHSH and CDR2 is LQKENI. CDR3 residues: CASSGRTNEKLFF. CDR3 nucleotides: TGTGCCAGCTCGGGGAGAACTAATGAAAAACTGTTTTTT.

J is TRBJ2-7 and V is TRBV6-5; the D is unclear. Trimming stripped 7 bases from V and 3 bases from J, with 10 bases between. The CDR3 has 12 amino acids. Germline CDR1 and CDR2: MNHEY and SVGAGI. CDR3 amino acids: CASTTENYEQYF. The CDR3 nucleotides are TGTGCCAGCACGACGGAGAACTACGAGCAGTACTTC.

The chain recombines TRBV29-1 with TRBJ1-5; 7 nucleotides match TRBD1. The CDR3 length is 12 residues. Looked up from germline, CDR1 is SQVTM and CDR2 is ANQGSEA. Trimming at V came to 4 bases and at J to 7 bases, leaving 4 bases not matched to a gene. CDR3 bases: TGCAGCGTTGGACAGGGTGCGCAGCCCCAGCATTTT. This sequence encodes CSVGQGAQPQHF.

This chain uses TRBV6-6 with TRBJ1-1; D might be TRBD1 (6 bases). V shed 0 bases and J shed 1 base, with 9 bases lying between them. Germline V gene lookup returns CDR1 MNHNY and CDR2 SVGAGI (reference sequence). This CDR3 contains 15 residues. CDR3 sequence: CASSYSYRENTEAFF. CDR3 DNA: TGTGCCAGCAGTTACTCCTACAGGGAGAACACTGAAGCTTTCTTT.

There are a few counts of this clone. This chain joins TRBV28 and TRBJ2-1, with TRBD2 as a possible D gene (7 bases). The CDR3 sequence is 15 residues long. The V and J ends lost 6 bases and 7 bases respectively, with 19 bases between them. Germline CDR1 MDHEN, CDR2 SYDVKM. CDR3 in amino acids: CASRVAGEGGNEQFF. DNA of the CDR3: TGTGCCAGCAGGGTAGCGGGTGAGGGGGGTAATGAGCAGTTCTTC.

This clone has only a few counts. The J gene is TRBJ1-6, the V gene TRBV3-1 (or the pseudogene TRBV3-2); D is ambiguous. Per germline, CDR1 LGHDT and CDR2 YNNKEL (reference sequence). The CDR3 runs to 16 residues. Trimming took off 5 bases at V and 7 bases at J, with 18 bases between the two ends. The CDR3 DNA reads as TGTGCCAGCAGCGCCCACCCGGGTCTAGTCAATTCACCCCTCCACTTT. Translation gives CASSAHPGLVNSPLHF.

The chain uses TRBV19 and TRBJ1-4; D is undetermined. This CDR3 comprises 17 residues. CDR1 LNHDA and CDR2 SQIVND come from the germline V gene (reference sequence). Trimming took 3 bases from V and 2 from J, leaving 16 bases between them. The CDR3 loop reads CASSMYGVLDTNEKLFF. Here the CDR3 DNA reads TGTGCCAGTAGTATGTATGGAGTGTTAGATACTAATGAAAAACTGTTTTTT.

The rearrangement joins TRBV4-2 to TRBJ2-7; 9 nucleotides agree with TRBD2. Trimming at V came to 1 base and at J to 3 bases, leaving 16 bases not matched to a gene. CDR3 size: 19 residues. Germline V gene data show CDR1 as LGHNA and CDR2 as YNFKEQ. The CDR3 spells CASSQGETFSGLAHYEQYF. CDR3 DNA: TGTGCCAGCAGCCAAGGGGAGACATTCTCGGGACTAGCTCACTACGAGCAGTACTTC.

The chain carries TRBV7-6 and TRBJ2-7, with D perhaps matching TRBD1 (5 bases). V lost 1 base, J lost 1 base, and 11 bases lay in between. This CDR3 spans 15 amino acids. CDR1 and CDR2 from the germline V gene are SGHVS and FNYEAQ. The CDR3 reads CASSLGQTKSYEQYF. Here the CDR3 DNA reads TGTGCCAGCAGCTTAGGACAGACAAAATCCTACGAGCAGTACTTC.

The chain employs TRBV4-2 and TRBJ2-5, with 11 bases fitting TRBD2. In germline, CDR1 is LGHNA, CDR2 YNFKEQ. This CDR3 has 18 amino acids. Unmatched junction bases numbered 11, after V lost 0 bases and J lost 5 bases. In DNA, the CDR3 is TGTGCCAGCAGCCAAGATAGCCTAGCGGGGGGTTCGGGGGAGACCCAGTACTTC. Amino acid sequence: CASSQDSLAGGSGETQYF.

The gene calls are TRBV18 and TRBJ1-5, with D unclear. CDR1 KGHSH and CDR2 LQKENI come from the germline V gene. The CDR3 is made up of 14 amino acids. Between the trimmed V and J ends, which lost 3 bases and 3 bases, there was a span of 9 bases. The CDR3 DNA follows: TGTGCCAGCTCACCCGAACAGAACAATCAGCCCCAGCATTTT. Amino acid sequence: CASSPEQNNQPQHF.

The chain carries TRBV19 and TRBJ2-7; TRBD1 matches 7 bases. Trimming at V came to 3 bases and at J to 1 base, leaving 6 bases not matched to a gene. Germline assignment: CDR1 LNHDA and CDR2 SQIVND (reference sequence). The CDR3 consists of 15 residues. The CDR3 nucleotides are TGTGCCAGTAGTATCGAAGGGGGCTCGTCCTACGAGCAGTACTTC. This encodes CASSIEGGSSYEQYF.

The chain employs TRBV5-1 and TRBJ2-1, with a possible D match to TRBD2 (6 bases). Germline CDR1 SGHRS, CDR2 YFSETQ. V was cut by 6 bases and J by 2 bases, with 15 bases left in between. CDR3 size: 15 residues. The CDR3 sequence: CASTGSGLTYNEQFF. In DNA, the CDR3 is TGCGCCAGCACGGGATCGGGACTCACCTACAATGAGCAGTTCTTC.

The chain links TRBV7-9 to TRBJ2-7; tentatively, D is TRBD1 (6 bases). CDR3 length: 17 amino acids. V lost 1 base and J 0 bases, leaving 16 bases between the germline ends. Germline V CDR1 and CDR2: SEHNR, FQNEAQ (reference sequence). CDR3: CASSLGKQGPFSYEQYF. The DNA for the CDR3 is TGTGCCAGCAGCTTAGGTAAACAGGGCCCTTTCTCCTACGAGCAGTACTTC.

The chain employs TRBV14 and TRBJ1-2; maybe TRBD1 (5 bases). The CDR3 totals 11 residues. The germline V and J ends were trimmed by 8 bases and 4 bases, with 8 bases remaining between them. Germline CDR1 reads SGHDN; CDR2 reads FVKESK. In nucleotides, the CDR3 is TGTGCCAGCGGACAATCCTATGGCTACACCTTC. Translated: CASGQSYGYTF.

The chain combines TRBV27 with TRBJ2-5; 10 bases map to TRBD2. V lost 5 bases, J lost 2 bases, and 11 bases stayed unmatched. The CDR3 loop spans 17 amino acids. Germline V gene lookup returns CDR1 MNHEY and CDR2 SMNVEV (reference sequence). The DNA of the CDR3 is TGTGCCAGCAGTAGGCTAGCGGGAGTCGGCGGGCAAGAGACCCAGTACTTC. Translating it yields CASSRLAGVGGQETQYF.

V is TRBV6-2 or TRBV6-3 and J is TRBJ2-5; 8 nucleotides align to TRBD2. Germline V lookup: CDR1 MNHEY, CDR2 SVGEGT. Trimming removed 6 bases from V and 1 base from J; junction bases left unmatched: 10. This CDR3 region has 16 residues. The CDR3 nucleotides are TGTGCCAGCAGCCTCACCCAACTAGCGGTCCAAGAGACCCAGTACTTC. Translating it yields CASSLTQLAVQETQYF.